What follows are 19 T cell receptor beta chains derived from one specimen sequenced in a study of blood T cell repertoires in COVID-19. Data came from immunoSEQ multiplex PCR; TCRdb stores just in-frame clones and leaves some out. The table shows fewer than 200,000 clones, with about 85% occurring only once. Specimen: peripheral blood. Every receptor here comes from a woman of 80 years or more with acute or convalescent COVID-19.

This chain joins TRBV9 and TRBJ2-1, with 12 bases matching TRBD2. The junction had 13 bases not matched to a gene; V was cut back by 4 bases and J by 2 bases. The CDR3 extends over 19 amino acids. Germline V gene sequence: CDR1 SGDLS, CDR2 YYNGEE. Here the CDR3 reads CASSPNPGLAGTTYNEQFF. Written as DNA, the CDR3 is TGTGCCAGCAGCCCAAACCCCGGACTAGCGGGGACCACCTACAATGAGCAGTTCTTC.

V and J are TRBV7-2 and TRBJ2-7; 7 bases are shared with TRBD1. The V gene end was trimmed by 5 bases and the J gene end by 0 bases; junction bases not matched to a gene: 4. Germline lookup yields CDR1 SGHTA and CDR2 FQGNSA. This CDR3 spans 14 amino acids. CDR3 bases: TGTGCCAGCAGCGTGAGGGACAGCTCCTACGAGCAGTACTTC. Its protein is CASSVRDSSYEQYF.

The chain joins TRBV27 to TRBJ1-2, with 7 bases identical to TRBD1. Looked up from germline, CDR1 is MNHEY and CDR2 is SMNVEV (reference sequence). Trimming cost V 5 bases and J 2 bases; bases outside gene matches: 11. The CDR3 is 16 residues long. CDR3 residues: CASSDLQGWSNYGYTF. The CDR3 nucleotides are TGTGCCAGCAGTGATTTACAGGGGTGGTCGAACTATGGCTACACCTTC.

The CDR3 DNA reads as TGTGCCAGCAGCCAGAGGGGACAGTCAACTAATGAAAAACTGTTTTTT. Encoded protein: CASSQRGQSTNEKLFF. The gene calls are TRBV3-1 (or the pseudogene TRBV3-2) and TRBJ1-4; 7 nucleotides match TRBD1. Germline assignment: CDR1 LGHDT and CDR2 YNNKEL (reference sequence). Trimming removed 3 bases from V and 0 bases from J; junction bases left unmatched: 4. The CDR3 is made up of 16 amino acids.

The J gene is TRBJ1-3, the V gene TRBV6-6; TRBD1 aligns across 7 bases. This CDR3 region has 17 residues. V shed 5 bases and J 0 bases; nucleotides not matched to a gene: 10. Germline assignment: CDR1 MNHNY and CDR2 SVGAGI (reference sequence). CDR3 residues: CASSPWGQRYSGNTIYF. The CDR3 DNA is TGTGCCAGCAGTCCCTGGGGACAGCGCTACTCTGGAAACACCATATATTTT.

The chain joins TRBV4-2 to TRBJ2-2, with D possibly matching TRBD1 (6 bases). Looked up from germline, CDR1 is LGHNA and CDR2 is YNFKEQ. CDR3 size: 17 residues. V was clipped by 4 bases and J by 1 base, with 16 bases between them. The CDR3 bases are TGTGCCAGCAGCCCCCGAATAGACAGGCTGAACACCGGGGAGCTGTTTTTT. Its protein product is CASSPRIDRLNTGELFF.

This clone was counted once. This rearrangement joins TRBV7-2 to TRBJ2-7; D is unresolved. Germline V lookup: CDR1 SGHTA, CDR2 FQGNSA. V lost 0 bases to trimming and J lost 1 base, with 10 bases between them. The CDR3 contains 15 residues. CDR3 sequence: CASSLAVSWSYEQYF. CDR3 DNA: TGTGCCAGCAGCTTAGCGGTGAGTTGGTCCTACGAGCAGTACTTC.

The chain employs TRBV4-1 and TRBJ2-4; TRBD2 agrees at 7 bases. The CDR3 has 14 residues. Looked up from germline, CDR1 is MGHRA and CDR2 is YSYEKL. The V segment lost 1 base and the J segment 7 bases; nucleotides outside the gene matches: 4. The CDR3 DNA reads TGCGCCAGCAGCCAAGTGGGGGGGATTAACATTCAGTACTTC. This encodes CASSQVGGINIQYF.

The chain links TRBV29-1 to TRBJ2-4, with no clear D. The CDR3 covers 15 residues. V gave up 6 bases and J gave up 0 bases, with 15 bases separating them. Looked up from germline, CDR1 is SQVTM and CDR2 is ANQGSEA. CDR3 amino acids: CSVAALRLAKNIQYF. The CDR3 nucleotides read TGCAGCGTCGCCGCCTTGCGGCTAGCCAAAAACATTCAGTACTTC.

The chain has TRBV12-5 and TRBJ2-3, with TRBD1 matching over 9 bases. The CDR3 totals 15 residues. The germline V gene encodes CDR1 LGHNT and CDR2 FRNRAP. V lost 7 bases to trimming and J lost 1 base; unmatched junction nucleotides: 6. The CDR3 region is CASEEGDRGTDTQYF. The CDR3 region has the DNA TGTGCTAGTGAAGAAGGGGACAGGGGCACAGATACGCAGTATTTT.

V is TRBV30 and J is TRBJ2-7; D not certain. Germline CDR1 and CDR2: GTSNPN and SVGIG (reference sequence). V lost 3 bases, J lost 1 base, and 7 bases lay in between. The CDR3 spans 12 residues. The CDR3 loop reads CAWSAQSYEQYF. CDR3 nucleotides: TGTGCCTGGAGCGCCCAGTCCTACGAGCAGTACTTC.

Here the CDR3 DNA reads TGCGCCAGCAGCCAAGATCTCGGGGTCTGGGGCACTGAAGCTTTCTTT. Protein: CASSQDLGVWGTEAFF. This sequence joins TRBV4-1 and TRBJ1-1; no reliable D call. Trimming cost V 0 bases and J 4 bases, with 15 bases left between them. This CDR3 has 16 amino acids. CDR1 is MGHRA and CDR2 is YSYEKL in the germline V gene.

The rearrangement joins TRBV3-1 (or the pseudogene TRBV3-2) to TRBJ1-2; no clear D. CDR1 and CDR2 from the germline V gene are LGHDT and YNNKEL (reference sequence). The V and J ends lost 5 bases and 4 bases respectively, with 29 bases between them. The CDR3 is 19 residues long. The CDR3 loop is CASSSRSGIEIVPGYGYTF. The CDR3 nucleotides read TGTGCCAGCAGCTCTAGGAGCGGGATCGAGATAGTCCCCGGCTATGGCTACACCTTC.

The genes are TRBV24-1 and TRBJ2-5; TRBD2 matches 16 bases. This CDR3 is built from 19 residues. V trimming: 2 bases; J trimming: 1 base; junction bases outside the gene matches: 6. Germline V gene data show CDR1 as KGHDR and CDR2 as SFDVKD. CDR3 coding DNA: TGTGCCACCAGTGATTCGGGACTAGCGGGAGGGGCGGCCCAAGAGACCCAGTACTTC. Protein sequence: CATSDSGLAGGAAQETQYF.

The chain is built from TRBV2 and TRBJ2-1, with D unclear. The germline V gene encodes CDR1 SNHLY and CDR2 FYNNEI. CDR3 length: 13 amino acids. The V gene lost 3 bases and the J gene lost 3 bases, with 6 bases spanning the gap. DNA for the CDR3: TGTGCCAGCAGTGAGGGCTTCTACAATGAGCAGTTCTTC. This encodes CASSEGFYNEQFF.

J is TRBJ1-2 and V is TRBV6-6; tentative D call: TRBD1 (5 bases). There are 14 residues in the CDR3. Germline V gene lookup returns CDR1 MNHNY and CDR2 SVGAGI (reference sequence). V lost 0 bases and J 4 bases, leaving 9 bases between the germline ends. CDR3 residues: CASSYSGQGYGYTF. DNA for the CDR3: TGTGCCAGCAGTTACTCGGGGCAGGGCTATGGCTACACCTTC.

V usage is TRBV6-5 and J usage is TRBJ2-7; the match to TRBD1 covers 8 bases. V was clipped by 6 bases and J by 5 bases; unmatched bases: 9. CDR1 is MNHEY, CDR2 SVGAGI, per germline. The CDR3 is 14 residues long. This CDR3 reads CASRTGQGGNEQYF. The CDR3, as DNA: TGTGCCAGCAGGACCGGACAGGGCGGGAACGAGCAGTACTTC.

The chain employs TRBV4-2 and TRBJ2-7, with unresolved D. There are 14 residues in the CDR3. CDR1 and CDR2 from the germline V gene are LGHNA and YNFKEQ. Trimming left V 1 base short and J 7 bases short, with 14 bases between. The CDR3 sequence is CASSQVLGFGEQYF. The CDR3 DNA sequence: TGTGCCAGCAGCCAAGTCCTAGGTTTCGGTGAGCAGTACTTC.

The sample holds one count of this clone. The chain has TRBV9 and TRBJ2-7, with D possibly being TRBD1 (7 bases). This CDR3 region has 16 residues. Trimming stripped 4 bases from V and 5 bases from J, with 22 bases between. Germline V gives CDR1 SGDLS, CDR2 YYNGEE. The CDR3 spells CASSFSQGGKHHEQYF. Written as DNA, the CDR3 is TGTGCCAGCAGCTTTTCGCAGGGGGGAAAGCACCACGAGCAGTACTTC.